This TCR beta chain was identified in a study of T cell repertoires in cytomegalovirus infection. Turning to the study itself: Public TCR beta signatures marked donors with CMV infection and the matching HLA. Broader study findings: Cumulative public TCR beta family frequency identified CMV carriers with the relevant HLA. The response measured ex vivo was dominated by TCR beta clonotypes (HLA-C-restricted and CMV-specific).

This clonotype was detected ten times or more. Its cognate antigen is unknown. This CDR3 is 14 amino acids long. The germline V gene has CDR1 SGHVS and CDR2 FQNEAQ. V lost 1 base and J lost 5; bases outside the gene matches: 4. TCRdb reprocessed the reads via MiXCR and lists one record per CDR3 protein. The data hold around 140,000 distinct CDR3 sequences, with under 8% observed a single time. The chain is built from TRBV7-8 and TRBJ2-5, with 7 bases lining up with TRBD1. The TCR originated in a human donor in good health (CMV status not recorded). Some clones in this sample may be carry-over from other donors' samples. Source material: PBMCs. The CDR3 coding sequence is TGTGCCAGCAGCTTAGGATCCAGGGGGGAGACCCAGTACTTC. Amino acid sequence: CASSLGSRGETQYF.